This T cell receptor beta chain was observed in a study of CD8+ T cells in alopecia areata (dated by TCRdb to about 2018). About the study as a whole: Treated patients were enrolled in an open-label pilot trial of oral tofacitinib, 5 to 10 mg twice daily, for moderate-to-severe alopecia areata. Tofacitinib-treated patients had biopsies at baseline and at 4 and 24 weeks of treatment, with a later scalp biopsy in several patients. RNA came from the PAXgene miRNA kit for fixed scalp, the miRNeasy kit for PBMCs, and the RNeasy kit for mouse skin. Amplification of TCRbeta CDR3 regions was done by immunoSEQ multiplex PCR using 35 Vbeta forward primers and 13 Jbeta reverse primers. Tofacitinib was administered for 6 to 18 months, and 6 months of follow-up off drug were then conducted to assess delayed response and recurrence. On the human side, TCRbeta sequencing was run on scalp tissue and on sorted CD4+ and CD8+ peripheral blood T cells from healthy controls and from alopecia areata patients with either patchy or totalis/universalis disease. In treated patients, disease severity was measured using the SALT score, which gives the percentage of scalp surface area affected. To study T cell clonal expansion in alopecia areata, the researchers applied high-throughput TCRbeta sequencing to both the C3H/HeJ mouse model and human patients. Clonality in the scalp was compared among normal scalp (n=4), patchy alopecia areata scalp (n=8), and alopecia totalis/universalis scalp (n=8). Study-level results and caveats: Because the treated cohort was small and had only one nonresponder, larger studies are needed to examine links between baseline CD8+ expansion and response. TCR sequences shared between patients were less clear than in mice, possibly partly because of HLA diversity in the patient population. Compared with normal scalp, lesional scalp had higher clonality and more expanded CD8+ clones, particularly in alopecia totalis/universalis, a pattern that suggests antigenic drive. Scalp clonality and the number of expanded CD8+ clones among the top 100 scalp clones were significantly decreased by tofacitinib. During tofacitinib treatment, many expanded lesional clones remained in scalp and blood, and this persistence may partly explain relapse after treatment is stopped. Unlike mouse skin, which is dominated by gammadelta T cells, normal human skin has resident alphabeta T cells that are also sequenced, and this complicates analysis of the scalp TCR repertoire.

What the time point label conveys for this sample: approximately 4 weeks on oral tofacitinib. The sample's treatment or condition label is to be understood as: oral pan-JAK inhibitor, 5-10 mg twice daily. Lesional scalp punch biopsies and peripheral blood were collected from alopecia areata patients. PBMCs were isolated by density centrifugation and stained for CD3, CD4 and CD8, and CD4+ and CD8+ T cells were sorted on a FACSAria. To prepare the library, the immunoSEQ multiplex PCR assay was applied. To provide template for TCR sequencing, every sample had RNA extracted and reverse transcribed into cDNA. SuperScript III was used for first-strand cDNA synthesis, primed with a 2:1 mix of oligo-dT and random hexamers. A synthetic immune receptor repertoire was used to assess amplification bias, and residual bias was removed computationally. The authors processed their data as follows. Raw reads were preprocessed to remove errors, and CDR3 was defined by IMGT conventions from the conserved cysteine to phenylalanine. Clonality was computed by normalizing Shannon entropy by log2 of the number of productive unique TCRs and subtracting the result from 1. Whether each scalp clone was CD4 or CD8 was inferred by checking scalp TCRbeta sequences against the CD4 and CD8 repertoires from sorted blood. The immuneACCESS repertoire file appears here via TCRdb, limited to in-frame rearrangements. These files lack a portion of the clones; in checked studies, under half of the deficit traces to unresolved V genes, and the cause of the others is not known. Clonal size and the V and J genes are those of that table, whereas D and trimming came from the DNA. The sample table records over 95,000 clones; 50% to 75% of these occur just once. In total, the top ten clones hold roughly 15% of the sample.

On this clone: Its antigen remains unidentified. One base away there is no much larger clone; base qualities are not given.

This material consisted of CD8+ T cells sorted from blood, taken at week 4, from a patient treated with tofacitinib. The clonotype was recovered from a human donor with alopecia areata.

The bases read TGCAGCATTGGGAGGGGGCAGGGCTACACCTTC. This gives the protein CSIGRGQGYTF. This chain is built from TRBV29-1 and TRBJ1-2; TRBD1 lines up with 7 middle nucleotides. V lost 8 bases and J lost 8 bases, and the count of bases not matched to a germline gene is 8. Sequences SQVTM (CDR1) and ANQGSEA (CDR2) are obtained from the germline V gene. The CDR3 holds 11 amino acids from the cysteine to the phenylalanine. Here the CDR3 DNA is all that survives: 33 bases in frame from base 1. The CDR3 plus the reference TRBV29-1 and TRBJ1-2 genes for the other parts give the full variable domain: SAVISQKPSRDICQRGTSLTIQCQVDSQVTMMFWYRQQPGQSLTLIATANQGSEATYESGFVIDKFPISRPNLTFSTLTVSNMSPEDSSIYLCSIGRGQGYTFGSGTRLTVV.